The 4 T cell receptor beta chains presented below share a single source sample, sequenced in a study of shared clonotypes between healthy human individuals. Profiled with immunoSEQ multiplex PCR; TCRdb holds only in-frame clones, not every one. The data show roughly 2.5 million clones, with around 90% seen just once and around 0.15% held by the top ten. The sample comprised naive CD4+ T cells sorted from blood. As to subset: CD45RA+ positively selected. Receptor source: a young man in good health.

The chain joins TRBV5-1 to TRBJ1-4; possibly TRBD1 for D (5 bases). The length of the CDR3 is 15 residues. The V gene lost 4 bases and the J gene lost 10 bases, with 20 bases spanning the gap. Per the germline V gene, CDR1 is SGHRS and CDR2 is YFSETQ. The CDR3 bases are TGCGCCAGCAGCCTACTGACAGAGGGCCTGAGAAAACTGTTTTTT. Protein: CASSLLTEGLRKLFF.

CDR3: CATSDGTSGSYEQYF. The DNA of the CDR3 is TGTGCCACCAGCGACGGGACTAGCGGTTCCTACGAGCAGTACTTC. The gene calls are TRBV15 and TRBJ2-7, with 11 nucleotides matching TRBD2. The germline CDR1 and CDR2 sequences are LNHNV and YYDKDF (reference sequence). The CDR3 is 15 amino acids. The V gene end was trimmed by 5 bases and the J gene end by 1 base; junction bases not matched to a gene: 4.

The chain has TRBV7-9 and TRBJ1-6, with TRBD1 as a possible D gene (6 bases). Germline V gene sequence: CDR1 SEHNR, CDR2 FQNEAQ (reference sequence). The germline V and J ends were trimmed by 6 bases and 6 bases, with 21 bases remaining between them. CDR3 length: 17 residues. CDR3 DNA: TGTGCCAGCAGTTGGAAGGTTGCAGGGGCAAGTAATTCACCCCTCCACTTT. This gives the protein CASSWKVAGASNSPLHF.

V usage is TRBV5-1 and J usage is TRBJ2-7; 7 bases match TRBD1. Trimming took 0 bases from V and 5 from J; bases not matched to a gene: 5. The CDR3 is 14 amino acids. Germline V gene sequence: CDR1 SGHRS, CDR2 YFSETQ. The CDR3 is CASSLVKGAHEQYF. The DNA for the CDR3 is TGCGCCAGCAGCTTGGTGAAGGGGGCGCACGAGCAGTACTTC.